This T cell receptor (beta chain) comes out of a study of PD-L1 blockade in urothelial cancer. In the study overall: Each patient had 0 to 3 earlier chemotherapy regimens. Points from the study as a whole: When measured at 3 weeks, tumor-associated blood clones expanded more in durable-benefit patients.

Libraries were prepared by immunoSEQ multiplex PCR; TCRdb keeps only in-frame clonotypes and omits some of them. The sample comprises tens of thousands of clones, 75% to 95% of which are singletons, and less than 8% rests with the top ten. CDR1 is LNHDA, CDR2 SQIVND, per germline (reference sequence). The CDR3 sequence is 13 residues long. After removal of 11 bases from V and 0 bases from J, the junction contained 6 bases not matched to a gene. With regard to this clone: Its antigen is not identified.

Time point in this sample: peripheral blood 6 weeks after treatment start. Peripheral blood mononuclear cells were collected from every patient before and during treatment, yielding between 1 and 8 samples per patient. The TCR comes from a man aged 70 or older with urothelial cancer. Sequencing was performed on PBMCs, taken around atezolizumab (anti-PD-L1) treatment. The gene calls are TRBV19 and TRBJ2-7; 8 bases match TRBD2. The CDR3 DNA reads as TGTGCCGCGGGGGGAAGTGCCTCCTACGAGCAGTACTTC. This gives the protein CAAGGSASYEQYF.